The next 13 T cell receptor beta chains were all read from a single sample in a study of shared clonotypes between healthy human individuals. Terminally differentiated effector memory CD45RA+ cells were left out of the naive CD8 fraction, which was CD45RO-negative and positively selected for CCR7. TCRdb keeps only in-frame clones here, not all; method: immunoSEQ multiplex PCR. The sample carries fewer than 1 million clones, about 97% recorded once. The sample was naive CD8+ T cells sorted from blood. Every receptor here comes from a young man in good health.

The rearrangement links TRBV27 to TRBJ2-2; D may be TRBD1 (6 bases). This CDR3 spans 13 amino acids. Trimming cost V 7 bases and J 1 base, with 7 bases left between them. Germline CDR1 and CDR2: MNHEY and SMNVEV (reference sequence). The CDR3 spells CASIQGNTGELFF. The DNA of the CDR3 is TGTGCCAGCATACAGGGGAACACCGGGGAGCTGTTTTTT.

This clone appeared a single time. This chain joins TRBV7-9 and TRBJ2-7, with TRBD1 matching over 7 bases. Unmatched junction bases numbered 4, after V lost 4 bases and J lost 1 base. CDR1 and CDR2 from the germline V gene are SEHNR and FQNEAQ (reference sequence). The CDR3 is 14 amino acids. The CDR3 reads CASSSPTGSYEQYF. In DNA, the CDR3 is TGTGCCAGCAGCTCGCCGACAGGGTCCTACGAGCAGTACTTC.

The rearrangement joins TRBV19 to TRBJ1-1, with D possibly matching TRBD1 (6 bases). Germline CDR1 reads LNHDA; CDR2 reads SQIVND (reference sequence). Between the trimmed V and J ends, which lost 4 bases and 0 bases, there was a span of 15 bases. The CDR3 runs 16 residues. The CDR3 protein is CASSTRDISMNTEAFF. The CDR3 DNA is TGTGCCAGTAGTACCCGGGACATTTCCATGAACACTGAAGCTTTCTTT.

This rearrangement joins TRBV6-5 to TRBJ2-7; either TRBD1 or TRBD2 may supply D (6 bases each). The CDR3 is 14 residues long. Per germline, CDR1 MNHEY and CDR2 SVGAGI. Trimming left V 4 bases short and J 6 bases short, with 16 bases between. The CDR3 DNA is TGTGCCAGCAGTTTAGCCAGGGGACTCGGCGAGCAGTACTTC. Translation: CASSLARGLGEQYF.

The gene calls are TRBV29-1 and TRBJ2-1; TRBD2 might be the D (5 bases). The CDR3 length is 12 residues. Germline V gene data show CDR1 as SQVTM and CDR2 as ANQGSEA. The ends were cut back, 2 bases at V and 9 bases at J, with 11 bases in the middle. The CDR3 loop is CSVEIEGTEQFF. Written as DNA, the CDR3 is TGCAGCGTTGAAATTGAGGGAACTGAGCAGTTCTTC.

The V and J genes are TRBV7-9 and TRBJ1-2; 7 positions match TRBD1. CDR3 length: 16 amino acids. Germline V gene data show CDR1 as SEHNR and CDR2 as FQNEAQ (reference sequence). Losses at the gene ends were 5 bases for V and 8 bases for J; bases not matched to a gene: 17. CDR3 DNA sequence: TGTGCCAGCAGCCTCGGAGGAGGGGGCCTGGTAGGAGGCTACACCTTC. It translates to CASSLGGGGLVGGYTF.

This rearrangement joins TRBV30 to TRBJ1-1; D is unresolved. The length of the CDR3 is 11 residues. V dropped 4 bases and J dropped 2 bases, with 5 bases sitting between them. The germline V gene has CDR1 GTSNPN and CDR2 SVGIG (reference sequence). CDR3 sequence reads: CAWTYNTEAFF. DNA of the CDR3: TGTGCCTGGACATACAACACTGAAGCTTTCTTT.

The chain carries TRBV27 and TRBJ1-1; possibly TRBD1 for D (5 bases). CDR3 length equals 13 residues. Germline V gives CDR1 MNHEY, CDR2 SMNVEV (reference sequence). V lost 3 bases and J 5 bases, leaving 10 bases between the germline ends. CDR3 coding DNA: TGTGCCAGCAGTTTTGGTAAGGGGACTGAAGCTTTCTTT. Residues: CASSFGKGTEAFF.

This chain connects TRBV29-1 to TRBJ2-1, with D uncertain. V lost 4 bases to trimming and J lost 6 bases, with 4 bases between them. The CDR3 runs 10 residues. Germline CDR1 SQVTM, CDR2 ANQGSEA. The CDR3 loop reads CSVVLNEQFF. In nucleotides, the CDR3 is TGCAGCGTTGTTCTCAATGAGCAGTTCTTC.

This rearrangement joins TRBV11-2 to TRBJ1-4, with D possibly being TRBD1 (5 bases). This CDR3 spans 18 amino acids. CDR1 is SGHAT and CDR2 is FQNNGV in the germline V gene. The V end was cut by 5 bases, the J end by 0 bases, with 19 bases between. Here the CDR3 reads CASSETVKHLATNEKLFF. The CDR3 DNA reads TGTGCCAGCAGCGAGACAGTGAAACACCTTGCAACTAATGAAAAACTGTTTTTT.

The CDR3 nucleotides read TGTGCCAGCAGTTTCCATACTAGCGCCAAGTACAATGAGCAGTTCTTC. Translated, it gives CASSFHTSAKYNEQFF. The genes are TRBV27 and TRBJ2-1, with TRBD2 identical over 7 bases. The CDR3 sequence is 16 residues long. Germline V gene data show CDR1 as MNHEY and CDR2 as SMNVEV (reference sequence). Trimming took 3 bases from V and 4 from J; bases not matched to a gene: 9.

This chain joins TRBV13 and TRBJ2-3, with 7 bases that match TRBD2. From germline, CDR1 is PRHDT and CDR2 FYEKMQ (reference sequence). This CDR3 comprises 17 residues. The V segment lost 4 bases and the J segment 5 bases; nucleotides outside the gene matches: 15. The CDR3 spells CASSSPTDGRKRDTQYF. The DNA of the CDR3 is TGTGCCAGCAGCTCACCTACAGACGGGAGGAAGCGAGATACGCAGTATTTT.

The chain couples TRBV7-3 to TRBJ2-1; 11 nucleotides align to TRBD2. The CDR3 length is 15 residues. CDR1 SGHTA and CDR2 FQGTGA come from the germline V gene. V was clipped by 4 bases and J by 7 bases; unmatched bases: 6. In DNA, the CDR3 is TGTGCCAGCAGCTCCCCGGGACTAGCGGAAAATGAGCAGTTCTTC. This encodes CASSSPGLAENEQFF.